This T cell receptor beta chain was observed in a study of blood T cells in healthy people across ages. Samples had at least 6.5 million PBMCs isolated from them. This CDR3 comprises 14 residues. Trimming left V 2 bases short and J 2 bases short, with 10 bases between. Ten or more counts support this clonotype. What it binds is unknown. Points from the study as a whole: Long-lived donors had more naive CD4+ cells and higher diversity than aged donors.

It was with a sample-barcoded 5' primer and a J-beta primer mix that a second PCR of roughly 6 to 12 cycles was run. Using its own MiXCR run on the 5' RACE reads, TCRdb lists one record per CDR3 protein. In the table there are about 1,600,000 distinct CDR3 sequences, 40% to 50% of which are singletons. Sequenced: blood. The receptor's source is a woman younger than 35 in good health. The chain carries TRBV12-3 or TRBV12-4 and TRBJ2-7, with D uncertain. The CDR3 loop reads CASSLSLRAYEQYF. Here the CDR3 DNA reads TGTGCCAGCAGTTTAAGTCTCCGCGCCTACGAGCAGTACTTC.